Each of the 10 T cell receptor beta chains below was sequenced from the same sample in a study of post-analysis software for immune sequencing data. Study observations and caveats: Patients had higher frequencies than controls of five TRBV segments, including TRBV5-6, TRBV5-1 and TRBV20-1.

Antigens of these TCRs are unknown. Unique molecular identifiers were built into the TCR beta cDNA libraries. TCRdb reprocessed the PCR reads via MiXCR and lists one record per CDR3 protein. The sample includes approximately 690,000 distinct CDR3 sequences, 55% to 70% of them seen just once. The sample comprised blood. The receptors originated from a girl aged 2 to 9 with multiple sclerosis.

The chain employs TRBV6-6 and TRBJ2-5, with TRBD1 identical over 8 bases. J gave up 2 bases and V 6 bases, and 2 bases lay outside the gene matches. Germline CDR1 reads MNHNY; CDR2 reads SVGAGI (reference sequence). CDR3 length: 13 residues. CDR3 coding DNA: TGTGCCAGCAGACAGGGGGTGCAAGAGACCCAGTACTTC. Protein product: CASRQGVQETQYF.

V is TRBV7-9 and J is TRBJ1-6, with D tentatively TRBD1 (6 bases). Trimming shortened V by 5 bases and J by 10 bases, and 15 bases separated the two germline ends. This CDR3 comprises 14 residues. Germline assignment: CDR1 SEHNR and CDR2 FQNEAQ (reference sequence). This CDR3 is CASSPTGNGSPLHF. CDR3 sequence (DNA): TGTGCCAGCAGCCCTACAGGGAACGGATCACCCCTCCACTTT.

V is TRBV29-1 and J is TRBJ2-3; D uncertain. Germline lookup yields CDR1 SQVTM and CDR2 ANQGSEA. The length of the CDR3 is 13 residues. The ends were cut back, 2 bases at V and 0 bases at J, with 6 bases in the middle. The CDR3 is CSVEPISTDTQYF. Here the CDR3 DNA reads TGCAGCGTTGAACCTATTAGCACAGATACGCAGTATTTT.

The sample holds one count of this clonotype. The V gene is TRBV2, the J gene TRBJ2-1; 9 bases agree with TRBD2. Per the germline V gene, CDR1 is SNHLY and CDR2 is FYNNEI. Trimming at V came to 4 bases and at J to 8 bases, leaving 9 bases not matched to a gene. This CDR3 has 15 residues. The CDR3 sequence: CASSVLAGGWYEQFF. The CDR3 DNA sequence: TGTGCCAGCAGTGTCCTTGCGGGAGGGTGGTATGAGCAGTTCTTC. Together with reference TRBV2 and TRBJ2-1, the CDR3 gives the full variable domain: EPEVTQTPSHQVTQMGQEVILRCVPISNHLYFYWYRQILGQKVEFLVSFYNNEISEKSEIFDDQFSVERPDGSNFTLKIRSTKLEDSAMYFCASSVLAGGWYEQFFGPGTRLTVL.

The rearrangement uses TRBV5-1 and TRBJ2-1, with D uncertain. The CDR3 spans 17 residues. Germline V gene data show CDR1 as SGHRS and CDR2 as YFSETQ. The germline V and J ends were trimmed by 0 bases and 8 bases, with 21 bases remaining between them. CDR3 sequence (DNA): TGCGCCAGCAGCTTGGTACCGACGGCTGATACCCCCCATGAGCAGTTCTTC. Its translation is CASSLVPTADTPHEQFF.

The V and J genes are TRBV4-2 and TRBJ2-1; tentatively, D is TRBD1 or TRBD2 (5 bases each). The V gene lost 4 bases and the J gene lost 9 bases, with 13 bases spanning the gap. CDR3 length: 13 residues. Germline CDR1 is LGHNA and CDR2 is YNFKEQ. CDR3 nucleotide sequence: TGTGCCAGCAGCCGCCTTGCTGGGGGTGAGCAGTTCTTC. Translated, it gives CASSRLAGGEQFF.

The chain has TRBV28 and TRBJ2-5; D not certain. The CDR3 sequence is 14 residues long. The ends were cut back, 2 bases at V and 4 bases at J, with 11 bases in the middle. Germline V gene sequence: CDR1 MDHEN, CDR2 SYDVKM. In DNA, the CDR3 is TGTGCCAGCAGTTTACCCCAACGCAGAGAGACCCAGTACTTC. It specifies CASSLPQRRETQYF.

The sample holds a few counts of this clonotype. This rearrangement joins TRBV20-1 to TRBJ1-4, with D hard to call. This CDR3 has 13 amino acids. Germline V CDR1 and CDR2: DFQATT, SNEGSKA (reference sequence). V gave up 3 bases and J gave up 7 bases, with 12 bases separating them. The CDR3 region has the DNA TGCAGTGCTAGCCAGATAGGACGTGAAAAACTGTTTTTT. Residues: CSASQIGREKLFF.

The chain links TRBV24-1 to TRBJ2-1; 11 bases map to TRBD2. Germline values: CDR1 KGHDR, CDR2 SFDVKD. Germline trimming cut 1 base from V and 6 bases from J; bases unmatched to any gene: 4. The CDR3 has 16 amino acids. CDR3 loop: CATSDFPSGGRNEQFF. In DNA, the CDR3 is TGTGCCACCAGTGATTTTCCTAGCGGGGGGCGCAATGAGCAGTTCTTC.

This chain joins TRBV7-9 and TRBJ2-1; maybe TRBD2 (5 bases). Germline loops: CDR1 SEHNR, CDR2 FQNEAQ (reference sequence). The V end lost 5 bases, the J end lost 0 bases, and 11 bases lay between the germline ends. The CDR3 runs 15 residues. In DNA, the CDR3 is TGTGCCAGCAGCAAACTGGGGAGCTCCTACAATGAGCAGTTCTTC. It translates to CASSKLGSSYNEQFF.